These T cell receptor beta chains were read from a single sample in a study of blood T cell repertoires in COVID-19. Sequencing used immunoSEQ multiplex PCR; TCRdb keeps in-frame clones, though not all of them. The sample has almost 200,000 clones; around 85% are singletons. The sequenced sample was peripheral blood. All receptors derive from a man aged 60-69 years with COVID-19, enrolled during active disease. Both conserved end residues are part of each CDR3. The D gene is left open where the match is weak. Size is omitted from some rows. Given values are once, few, many or a class for expanded clones.

>TRBJ1-1|TRBV6-5|-|-|14
TGTGCCAGCAGATTGGGGGGAATGACGCATGAAGCTTTCTTT
CASRLGGMTHEAFF
>TRBJ2-7|TRBV15|-|-|18
TGTGCCACCAGCAGAGATATTAGTTCAGGGGCCACTTCCTACGAGCAGTACTTC
CATSRDISSGATSYEQYF
>TRBJ1-5|TRBV15|-|-|17
TGTGCCACCAGCAGAAAGTCGGGAGTCTATAGCAATCAGCCCCAGCATTTT
CATSRKSGVYSNQPQHF
>TRBJ1-5|TRBV7-6|once|-|15
TGTGCCAGCAGCTTAGGGGGGGGACGGGGTCAGCCCCAGCATTTT
CASSLGGGRGQPQHF
>TRBJ1-6|TRBV30|-|-|13
TGTGCCTTACAGAGCTCCTATAATTCACCCCTCCACTTT
CALQSSYNSPLHF
>TRBJ1-1|TRBV4-1|-|-|13
TGCGCCAGCAGCCAAGTCGGGGAACGCCGGGCTTTCTTT
CASSQVGERRAFF
>TRBJ1-1|TRBV4-1|-|TRBD1|15
TGCGCCAGCAGCCAAGCAGGGGGACGCTTAACTGAAGCTTTCTTT
CASSQAGGRLTEAFF
>TRBJ1-2|TRBV28|few|-|14
TGTGCCAGCAGTTTAGAGGCGAGGAGGGGAGGCTACACCTTC
CASSLEARRGGYTF
>TRBJ1-5|TRBV5-5|-|-|13
TGTGCCAGCAGCTTCCAGGGCTTTCAGCCCCAGCATTTT
CASSFQGFQPQHF
>TRBJ1-6|TRBV19|-|TRBD1|16
TGTGCCAGTAGTACTCGGACAGGGAAGGATAGTTCACCCCTCCACTTT
CASSTRTGKDSSPLHF
>TRBJ2-7|TRBV6-5|-|-|13
TGTGCCAGCAGAGGGGAAAGCTCCTACGAGCAGTACTTC
CASRGESSYEQYF
>TRBJ1-1|TRBV7-9|few|-|15
TGTGCCAGCAGCTCCCCGGGCCGACAGAGCTTCGAGGCTTTCTTT
CASSSPGRQSFEAFF
>TRBJ1-3|TRBV30|once|TRBD1|15
TGTGCCTGGAGTTCGGACAGGGCGGGAGGAAACACCATATATTTT
CAWSSDRAGGNTIYF
>TRBJ2-5|TRBV19|once|-|17
TGTGCCAGTAGTGACGATGGGCGATTTCTGTACCAAGAGACCCAGTACTTC
CASSDDGRFLYQETQYF
>TRBJ1-1|TRBV19|once|-|14
TGTGCCGGTTCTGTCGGACCGAGGGCCACTGAAGCTTTCTTT
CAGSVGPRATEAFF
>TRBJ1-4|TRBV2|-|-|13
TGTGCCAGCAGTCGGGACGGGGGGGAAAAACTGTTTTTT
CASSRDGGEKLFF
>TRBJ2-3|TRBV7-9|-|TRBD1|17
TGTGCCAGCAGCTCCCTGTGGACAGGGAGGTTCGCAGATACGCAGTATTTT
CASSSLWTGRFADTQYF
>TRBJ2-2|TRBV21-1|-|-|18
-
CASTVVGQGAPRAGELFF
>TRBJ1-5|TRBV6-5|-|TRBD1|11
TGTGCCAGTACGGACAGGAGGTCCGAGCATTTT
CASTDRRSEHF
>TRBJ1-1|TRBV6-2/TRBV6-3|-|TRBD1|14
TGTGCCAGCAGCCCCATGACAGGGGAGATTGGAGCTTTCTTT
CASSPMTGEIGAFF
>TRBJ2-2|TRBV24-1|-|-|15
TGTGCCACCAGTGCCCCCCTGGGGAGCACCGGGGAGCTGTTTTTT
CATSAPLGSTGELFF
>TRBJ2-5|TRBV9|-|TRBD2|14
TGTGCCAGCAGCGGGGGGGGACCTGGAGAGACCCAGTACTTC
CASSGGGPGETQYF
>TRBJ1-3|TRBV9|-|-|15
TGTGCCAGCAGCGTCGACAGATTCTCTGGAAACACCATATATTTT
CASSVDRFSGNTIYF
>TRBJ1-4|TRBV19|-|-|14
TGTGCCAGTAGTAACCGGACAATTAATGAAAAACTGTTTTTT
CASSNRTINEKLFF
>TRBJ1-1|TRBV5-4|few|TRBD1|15
TGTGCCAGCAGCCTGGGGACAGGGGGGGTCACTGAAGCTTTCTTT
CASSLGTGGVTEAFF
>TRBJ2-7|TRBV29-1|-|-|11
TGCAGCGTTGGCCAGGGCCACGAGCAGTACTTC
CSVGQGHEQYF
>TRBJ1-2|TRBV4-3|-|TRBD1|15
TGCGCCAGCGCCGCGCGGGACAGGTCAAACTATGGCTACACCTTC
CASAARDRSNYGYTF
>TRBJ2-7|TRBV6-5|-|TRBD1|14
TGTGCCAGCAGGGCGGGGACAGGGACCTACGAGCAGTACTTC
CASRAGTGTYEQYF
>TRBJ2-7|TRBV4-3|-|TRBD1|15
TGCGCCAGCAGCCAAGAAAGGCAGGGGGCCTACGAGCAGTACTTC
CASSQERQGAYEQYF
>TRBJ2-2|TRBV11-3|-|-|16
TGTGCCAGCAGCTTAGCCTACGAGGAGAACACCGGGGAGCTGTTTTTT
CASSLAYEENTGELFF
>TRBJ1-1|TRBV11-2|-|-|14
TGTGCCAGCAGCCAGGGACTGAAGAACACTGAAGCTTTCTTT
CASSQGLKNTEAFF
>TRBJ2-1|TRBV6-5|-|TRBD2|15
TGTGCCAGCAGTAGAACTAGCGGTGGGGGCAATGAGCAGTTCTTC
CASSRTSGGGNEQFF
>TRBJ1-2|TRBV3-1/TRBV3-2|-|TRBD1|13
TGTGCCAGCAGCCCGTCGACAGGGGCTGGCTACACCTTC
CASSPSTGAGYTF
>TRBJ1-2|TRBV3-1/TRBV3-2|-|-|15
TGTGCCAGCAGCCAAGAGGGTTTGCAGGGCTATGGCTACACCTTC
CASSQEGLQGYGYTF
>TRBJ2-6|TRBV5-4|-|-|17
TGTGCCAGCAGCCGGGGAGTTCCGCCCTCTGGGGCCAACGTCCTGACTTTC
CASSRGVPPSGANVLTF
>TRBJ1-1|TRBV6-1|-|-|13
TGTGCCAGCAGTGAAACTTTGAACACTGAAGCTTTCTTT
CASSETLNTEAFF
>TRBJ2-5|TRBV3-1/TRBV3-2|-|TRBD1|14
TGTGCCAGCAGCCAAGGACAGGGGACGGAGACCCAGTACTTC
CASSQGQGTETQYF
>TRBJ2-3|TRBV6-5|once|-|11
TGTGCCAGCAGTACTATGGATACGCAGTATTTT
CASSTMDTQYF
>TRBJ1-6|TRBV5-1|-|TRBD1|14
TGCGCCAGCAGCTTACAGGGGAATAATTCACCCCTCCACTTT
CASSLQGNNSPLHF
>TRBJ1-1|TRBV6-2/TRBV6-3|-|-|12
TGTGCCAGCAGTTACTCAGCAGGGTCAGCTTTCTTT
CASSYSAGSAFF
>TRBJ1-1|TRBV18|-|-|16
TGTGCCAGCTCACCGCCTAACAGGAGAGCGAACACTGAAGCTTTCTTT
CASSPPNRRANTEAFF
>TRBJ1-2|TRBV6-5|-|-|13
TGTGCCAGCACCATTGGACAGCTCTATGGCTACACCTTC
CASTIGQLYGYTF
>TRBJ2-4|TRBV6-1|-|-|14
TGTGCCAGCAGTGGTCCACTAGCCAAAAACATTCAGTACTTC
CASSGPLAKNIQYF
>TRBJ1-5|TRBV16|-|-|14
TGTGCCAGCAGCCAATCGGTAGTAGATCAGCCCCAGCATTTT
CASSQSVVDQPQHF
>TRBJ1-5|TRBV6-5|-|-|14
TGTGCCAGCAGAGCCCGACAGACCCATCAGCCCCAGCATTTT
CASRARQTHQPQHF
>TRBJ2-1|TRBV7-3|-|TRBD1|15
TGTGCCAGCAGCTCACAGGGGGGTTTTCCCAGTGAGCAGTTCTTC
CASSSQGGFPSEQFF
>TRBJ1-1|TRBV2|-|-|13
TGTGCCAGCAACCCTACCGGTGGCACTGAAGCTTTCTTT
CASNPTGGTEAFF
>TRBJ1-1|TRBV6-6|-|TRBD1|13
TGTGCCAGCAGTGACAGGGATAGCACTGAAGCTTTCTTT
CASSDRDSTEAFF